Listed below are T cell receptor beta chains from one sample, sequenced in a study of molecular identifiers for immune sequencing clone quantification. One entry per CDR3 protein, called by TCRdb with MiXCR from the PCR reads. The sample lists 97,000 or so distinct CDR3 sequences, 20% to 25% occurring once. The specimen sequenced was naive CD8+ T cells from blood, with Jurkat cell RNA spiked in. These receptor sequences come from a human donor in good health. Some libraries in this study had Jurkat cell RNA spiked in. Each CDR3 is given with its conserved first and last residue.

V gene: TRBV20-1
CDR3 protein: CSADDRATYEQYF

V gene: TRBV4-3
CDR3 protein: CASSQDRGYNEQFF

V gene: TRBV30
CDR3 protein: CAWTDTYSNQPQHF

V gene: TRBV7-9
CDR3 protein: CASSLNYEQYF

V gene: TRBV7-6
CDR3 protein: CASSLGGGGNTEAFF

V gene: TRBV5-6
CDR3 protein: CASRPWAGARRTQYF

V gene: TRBV6-6
CDR3 protein: CASSYSDGRSQGTQYF

V gene: TRBV4-3
CDR3 protein: CASSQGTDSYEQYF

V gene: TRBV7-2
CDR3 protein: CASSSPGTGLDVEVF

V gene: TRBV7-6
CDR3 protein: CASSLIAQDVTTGEKLFF

V gene: TRBV4-3
CDR3 protein: CASSPTGANTEAFF

V gene: TRBV6-1
CDR3 protein: CASSGRDSGNQPQHF

V gene: TRBV9
CDR3 protein: CASSAQGPNTEAFF

V gene: TRBV4-3
CDR3 protein: CASSQDPTVYKQYF

V gene: TRBV4-3
CDR3 protein: CASSQGRGGRTYEQYF

V gene: TRBV10-3
CDR3 protein: CAINPGQGASEAFF